This T cell receptor (beta chain) comes out of a study of molecular identifiers for immune sequencing clone quantification. Findings and limits, study-wide: For effector cells, clones above 20 RNA copies held over 98% of molecules; for naive cells, under 1%.

This clonotype was counted between two and nine times. Its antigen is undetermined. Sorting defined naive CD8 T cells as CD8+CD4-CCR7+CD45RA+. Methods described previously, with TCR primers listed, were used for bulk TCR libraries. TCRdb recomputed calls from the PCR reads with MiXCR, one row per CDR3 protein. The data show hundreds of thousands of distinct CDR3 sequences, with about 20% seen just once and 0.85% held by the top ten. The sequence was collected from a human donor in good health. Some libraries in this study had Jurkat cell RNA spiked in. Sequencing was performed on naive CD8+ T cells from blood, with Jurkat cell RNA spiked in. Sample subset: FACS-sorted CD8+CD4-CCR7+CD45RA+ naive T cells.

In DNA form, the CDR3 reads TGTGCTTCGCGGGAAAACTACGAGCAGTACTTC. Protein sequence: CASRENYEQYF. The chain uses TRBV6-2 or TRBV6-3 and TRBJ2-7; perhaps TRBD2 as D (6 bases). From germline, CDR1 is MNHEY and CDR2 SVGEGT. There are 11 residues in the CDR3.